Below, 17 T cell receptor beta chains from the same sample are listed, as sequenced in a study of T-cell memory formation after mild COVID-19. TCRdb reprocessed the 5' RACE reads with MiXCR, giving one entry per CDR3 protein. The table lists 300,000 to 350,000 distinct CDR3 sequences, less than 20% of them singletons. Input material: PBMCs or a T cell subset sorted from them (not recorded which). Source of these receptors: a man aged 18 to 30 who had mild COVID-19 (a few samples of this study predate the infection). Cell type and time point are not known.

This clonotype has a handful of counts. The chain links TRBV9 to TRBJ1-5, with 7 bases identical to TRBD1. The CDR3 contains 14 residues. The V gene's germline CDR1 is SGDLS and CDR2 YYNGEE. J was trimmed by 9 bases and V by 1 base; bases with no gene match: 7. The CDR3 bases are TGTGCCAGCAGCGTAAACCCACAGGGGCGGCCCCAGCATTTT. This gives the protein CASSVNPQGRPQHF.

The chain couples TRBV12-5 to TRBJ1-1; D uncertain. CDR3 size: 14 residues. V lost 1 base, J lost 5 bases, and 11 bases lay in between. Per the germline V gene, CDR1 is LGHNT and CDR2 is FRNRAP. CDR3 sequence (DNA): TGTGCTAGTGGTTTGGCCGGGGTTGAGACTGAAGCTTTCTTT. Translating it yields CASGLAGVETEAFF.

This rearrangement joins TRBV6-2 or TRBV6-3 to TRBJ2-7; tentatively, D is TRBD1 or TRBD2 (5 bases each). CDR1 is MNHEY and CDR2 is SVGEGT in the germline V gene. Trimming took 9 bases from V and 2 from J, leaving 17 bases between them. The CDR3 has 14 residues. CDR3 DNA sequence: TGTGCCAGTTGGGGACGGACTCCAACCTACGAGCAGTACTTC. It codes for CASWGRTPTYEQYF.

This clonotype was observed a single time. The CDR3 DNA sequence: TGCGCCAGCAGCTCCAGCACCGGGACTAACACCGGGGAGCTGTTTTTT. Translating gives CASSSSTGTNTGELFF. The chain uses TRBV5-1 and TRBJ2-2; tentatively, D is TRBD2 (6 bases). Trimming removed 3 bases from V and 2 bases from J, with 14 bases in between. The germline V gene has CDR1 SGHRS and CDR2 YFSETQ. This CDR3 is 16 amino acids long.

This chain joins TRBV7-2 and TRBJ2-1; TRBD1 is a possible D gene (6 bases). CDR1 is SGHTA, CDR2 FQGNSA, per germline. The CDR3 runs 15 residues. The ends were cut back, 5 bases at V and 3 bases at J, with 14 bases in the middle. CDR3 DNA: TGTGCCAGCAGCGAACAGGGTTTCTTCTACAATGAGCAGTTCTTC. Translated, it gives CASSEQGFFYNEQFF. The full variable domain, with the rest looked up from reference TRBV7-2 and TRBJ2-1, is GAGVSQSPSNKVTEKGKDVELRCDPISGHTALYWYRQSLGQGLEFLIYFQGNSAPDKSGLPSDRFSAERTGGSVSTLTIQRTQQEDSAVYLCASSEQGFFYNEQFFGPGTRLTVL.

V usage is TRBV6-1 and J usage is TRBJ1-5; 9 bases align to TRBD1. Germline CDR1 MNHNS, CDR2 SASEGT. This CDR3 is built from 14 residues. The V and J ends lost 5 bases and 11 bases, in that order; junction bases with no gene match: 10. Here the CDR3 DNA reads TGTGCCAGCAGTCCCACAGGGGGCGGCGTGGCCCAGCATTTT. It translates to CASSPTGGGVAQHF.

This chain links TRBV10-3 with TRBJ1-5, with unresolved D. Between the trimmed V and J ends, which lost 0 bases and 6 bases, there was a span of 12 bases. The V gene's germline CDR1 is ENHRY and CDR2 SYGVKD. The CDR3 sequence is 15 residues long. The CDR3 loop reads CAISESVRGSQPQHF. CDR3 in DNA: TGTGCCATCAGTGAGTCGGTTCGAGGAAGTCAGCCCCAGCATTTT.

There are many counts of this clonotype. V and J are TRBV5-1 and TRBJ2-7; D unclear. The CDR3 loop spans 12 amino acids. The V end was cut by 4 bases, the J end by 2 bases, with 7 bases between. The germline V gene encodes CDR1 SGHRS and CDR2 YFSETQ. CDR3 in amino acids: CASSREPYEQYF. CDR3 sequence (DNA): TGCGCCAGCAGCCGTGAACCCTACGAGCAGTACTTC. The full variable domain, in which reference TRBV5-1 and TRBJ2-7 provide the parts outside the CDR3, is KAGVTQTPRYLIKTRGQQVTLSCSPISGHRSVSWYQQTPGQGLQFLFEYFSETQRNKGNFPGRFSGRQFSNSRSEMNVSTLELGDSALYLCASSREPYEQYFGPGTRLTVT.

V and J are TRBV6-5 and TRBJ2-7, with D perhaps TRBD1 (6 bases). Trimming pared 8 bases from V and 2 bases from J, leaving 16 bases between. CDR3 length equals 14 residues. Germline lookup yields CDR1 MNHEY and CDR2 SVGAGI. CDR3 amino acids: CASLTGSRPYEQYV. CDR3 nucleotide sequence: TGTGCCAGCCTTACAGGGTCGCGCCCCTACGAGCAGTACGTC.

This clonotype has more than one count but fewer than ten. V gene TRBV6-5 combines with J gene TRBJ2-3; TRBD1 matches at 7 bases. CDR3 length: 16 residues. V shed 0 bases, J shed 1 base, and the junction held 4 bases outside the gene matches. In germline, CDR1 is MNHEY, CDR2 SVGAGI. The CDR3 nucleotides are TGTGCCAGCAGTTACTCGATGGGGACAGGCACAGATACGCAGTATTTT. It codes for CASSYSMGTGTDTQYF.

This chain links TRBV4-1 with TRBJ2-3; D unresolved. With 0 bases removed from V and 0 bases from J, the gap between germline ends came to 10 bases. CDR1 is MGHRA and CDR2 is YSYEKL in the germline V gene. This CDR3 spans 16 amino acids. The CDR3, as DNA: TGCGCCAGCAGCCAAGATGACCGCTTAAGCACAGATACGCAGTATTTT. Its translation is CASSQDDRLSTDTQYF.

The V gene is TRBV4-3, the J gene TRBJ2-3; D may be TRBD1 or TRBD2 (5 bases each). Germline V lookup: CDR1 LGHNA, CDR2 YSLEER. Trimming stripped 3 bases from V and 1 base from J, with 14 bases between. This CDR3 comprises 16 residues. The CDR3 coding sequence is TGCGCCAGCAGCCAGAGGGGCGACCCCTGCACAGATACGCAGTATTTT. It yields the protein CASSQRGDPCTDTQYF.

The V gene is TRBV18, the J gene TRBJ1-1; D possibly corresponds to TRBD1 (6 bases). CDR3 length equals 14 residues. CDR1 KGHSH and CDR2 LQKENI come from the germline V gene. V gave up 3 bases and J gave up 5 bases, with 13 bases separating them. CDR3 amino acids: CASSPGGHSTEAFF. In nucleotides, the CDR3 is TGTGCCAGCTCACCGGGGGGGCATAGTACTGAAGCTTTCTTT. Supplemented by reference TRBV18 and TRBJ1-1, the full variable domain reads NAGVMQNPRHLVRRRGQEARLRCSPMKGHSHVYWYRQLPEEGLKFMVYLQKENIIDESGMPKERFSAEFPKEGPSILRIQQVVRGDSAAYFCASSPGGHSTEAFFGQGTRLTVV.

The CDR3: CASAGDRQGDNQETQYF. CDR3 nucleotides: TGTGCCAGCGCCGGGGACAGACAGGGAGATAACCAAGAGACCCAGTACTTC. The chain uses TRBV6-4 and TRBJ2-5, with 7 bases identical to TRBD1. This CDR3 comprises 17 residues. CDR1 and CDR2 (germline): MRHNA, SNTAGT. Trimming at V came to 8 bases and at J to 0 bases, leaving 15 bases not matched to a gene.

The V and J genes are TRBV11-2 and TRBJ2-1; D remains ambiguous. V dropped 3 bases and J dropped 8 bases, with 5 bases sitting between them. The CDR3 extends over 11 amino acids. Germline lookup yields CDR1 SGHAT and CDR2 FQNNGV. CDR3 sequence (DNA): TGTGCCAGCAGCTTGCAGTATGAGCAGTTCTTC. This sequence encodes CASSLQYEQFF.

For this clonotype: One end of the junction does not line up with germline, which may come from a read error. The chain joins TRBV4-1 to TRBJ1-1; 7 positions match TRBD1. This CDR3 has 16 amino acids. The germline CDR1 and CDR2 sequences are MGHRA and YSYEKL. For the CDR3, the DNA is TGCGCCAGCACCCAGACCCCCCAGGGGGTGAAAACTGAAGCTTTCTTT. It codes for CASTQTPQGVKTEAFF.

This clonotype has only a few counts. The gene calls are TRBV7-9 and TRBJ2-6, with D unresolved. The CDR3 length is 16 residues. Trimming cost V 5 bases and J 1 base, with 12 bases left between them. Germline CDR1 and CDR2: SEHNR and FQNEAQ (reference sequence). The CDR3 region is CASSVNPRSGANVLTF. Here the CDR3 DNA reads TGTGCCAGCAGCGTCAATCCCCGTTCTGGGGCCAACGTCCTGACTTTC.